The clone carrying this T cell receptor (beta chain) showed up just a few times. Its antigen is unidentified. This entry comes from a study of T cells in narcolepsy. Clones were read by immunoSEQ multiplex PCR, and TCRdb kept only the in-frame ones, dropping some. Among roughly 2,500 clones listed, approximately 24% were seen once. The sample taken for sequencing was cultured CD4+ T cells from cerebrospinal fluid. The source of this sequence is a human donor with narcolepsy.

For the CDR3, the DNA is TGTGCCAGCAGGCTAGCGAGCGCGGAGACCCAGTACTTC. As protein: CASRLASAETQYF. The gene calls are TRBV4-2 and TRBJ2-5; D might be TRBD2 (6 bases). Germline V gene sequence: CDR1 LGHNA, CDR2 YNFKEQ. Trimming stripped 6 bases from V and 5 bases from J, with 13 bases between. The CDR3 has 13 amino acids.